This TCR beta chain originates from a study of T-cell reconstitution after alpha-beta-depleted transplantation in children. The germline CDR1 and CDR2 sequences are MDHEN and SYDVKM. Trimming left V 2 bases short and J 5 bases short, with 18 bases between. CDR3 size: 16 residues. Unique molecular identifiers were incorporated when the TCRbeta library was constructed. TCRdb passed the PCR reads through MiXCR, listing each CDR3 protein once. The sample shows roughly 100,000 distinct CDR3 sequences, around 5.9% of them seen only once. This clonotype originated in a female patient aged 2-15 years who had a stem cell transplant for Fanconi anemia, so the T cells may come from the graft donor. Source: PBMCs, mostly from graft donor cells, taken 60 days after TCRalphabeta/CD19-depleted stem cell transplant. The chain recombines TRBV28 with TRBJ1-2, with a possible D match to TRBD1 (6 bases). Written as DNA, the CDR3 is TGTGCCAGCAGTTTAATGGTCTCACTAGGGGGGTATGGCTACACCTTC. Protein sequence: CASSLMVSLGGYGYTF.